This TCR beta chain was sequenced during a study of CD8 T cells in ankylosing spondylitis. This clonotype was recorded many times. TCRdb reprocessed the 5' RACE reads via MiXCR and lists one record per CDR3 protein. The sample includes about 160,000 distinct CDR3 sequences, 15% to 20% seen only once; the top ten take about 7.8%. Germline V CDR1 and CDR2: SGHRS, YFSETQ. V was clipped by 4 bases and J by 3 bases; unmatched bases: 10. CDR3 size: 16 residues. This sequence originates from a male donor with ankylosing spondylitis or in good health (not recorded which). The chain uses TRBV5-1 and TRBJ1-5; 7 bases fit TRBD1. Input material: blood, either unsorted or a sorted T cell fraction (not recorded which). The CDR3 here is CASSPGAGGNNQPQHF. The CDR3, as DNA: TGCGCCAGCAGCCCGGGCGCAGGGGGTAACAATCAGCCCCAGCATTTT.